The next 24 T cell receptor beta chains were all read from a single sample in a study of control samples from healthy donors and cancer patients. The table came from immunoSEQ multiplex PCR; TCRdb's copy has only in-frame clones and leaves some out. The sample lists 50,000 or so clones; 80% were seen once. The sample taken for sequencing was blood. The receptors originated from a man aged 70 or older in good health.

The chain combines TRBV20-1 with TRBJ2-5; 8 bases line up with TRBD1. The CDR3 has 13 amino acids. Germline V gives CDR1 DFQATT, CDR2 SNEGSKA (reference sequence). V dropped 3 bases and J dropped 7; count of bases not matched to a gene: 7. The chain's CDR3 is CSASLGQGMTQYF. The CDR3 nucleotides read TGCAGTGCTAGTCTCGGACAGGGTATGACCCAGTACTTC.

The DNA for the CDR3 is TGTGCCAGCAGTTTCCCGCGTATGGGGGGCACTGAAGCTTTCTTT. It encodes CASSFPRMGGTEAFF. This chain uses TRBV28 with TRBJ1-1, with a possible D match to TRBD1 (5 bases). The germline V and J ends were trimmed by 3 bases and 4 bases, with 15 bases remaining between them. Germline assignment: CDR1 MDHEN and CDR2 SYDVKM. The CDR3 spans 15 residues.

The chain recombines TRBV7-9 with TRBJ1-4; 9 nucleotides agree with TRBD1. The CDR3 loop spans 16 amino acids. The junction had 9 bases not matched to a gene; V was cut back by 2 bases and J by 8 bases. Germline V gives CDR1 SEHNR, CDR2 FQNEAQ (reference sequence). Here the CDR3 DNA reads TGTGCCAGCAGCTTAAGGGGACAGGGCCAAAAAGAAAAACTGTTTTTT. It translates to CASSLRGQGQKEKLFF.

The CDR3 region is CASSQEPGRAFF. As DNA, the CDR3 is TGTGCCAGCAGCCAAGAACCCGGGAGGGCTTTCTTT. This chain connects TRBV3-1 (or the pseudogene TRBV3-2) to TRBJ1-1; D is ambiguous. V lost 0 bases, J lost 11 bases, and 10 bases lay in between. The CDR3 contains 12 residues. Germline V gene lookup returns CDR1 LGHDT and CDR2 YNNKEL (reference sequence).

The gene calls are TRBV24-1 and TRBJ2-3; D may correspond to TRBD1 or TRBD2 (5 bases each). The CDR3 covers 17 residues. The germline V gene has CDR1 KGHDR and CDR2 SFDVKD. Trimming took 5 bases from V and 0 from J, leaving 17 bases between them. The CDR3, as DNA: TGTGCCACCAGTGGCCCATTCCAGGGACCCAGCACAGATACGCAGTATTTT. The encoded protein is CATSGPFQGPSTDTQYF.

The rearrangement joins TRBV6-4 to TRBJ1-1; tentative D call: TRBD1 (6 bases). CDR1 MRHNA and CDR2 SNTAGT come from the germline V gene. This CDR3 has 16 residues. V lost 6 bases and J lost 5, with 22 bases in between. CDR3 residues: CASSPDSYSWRTEAFF. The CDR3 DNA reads TGTGCCAGCAGCCCGGACAGTTATTCTTGGAGGACTGAAGCTTTCTTT.

In DNA, the CDR3 is TGTGCCAGCAGTGAAAGGGCCGCTGAAGCTTTCTTT. Its protein product is CASSERAAEAFF. The rearrangement joins TRBV2 to TRBJ1-1; D gene ambiguous. The V end lost 2 bases, the J end lost 6 bases, and 7 bases lay between the germline ends. Germline CDR1 reads SNHLY; CDR2 reads FYNNEI. The CDR3 is 12 residues long. Filled out from reference TRBV2 and TRBJ1-1, the complete variable domain reads EPEVTQTPSHQVTQMGQEVILRCVPISNHLYFYWYRQILGQKVEFLVSFYNNEISEKSEIFDDQFSVERPDGSNFTLKIRSTKLEDSAMYFCASSERAAEAFFGQGTRLTVV.

The CDR3 DNA reads TGTGCCAGTAGTATAGAGGGACATCTAACCAGGGATCCCGGGCGCAGCTCCTATAATTCACCCCTCCACTTT. This gives the protein CASSIEGHLTRDPGRSSYNSPLHF. The rearrangement links TRBV19 to TRBJ1-6; the D gene is possibly TRBD1 (6 bases). The CDR3 contains 24 residues. The V end was cut by 0 bases, the J end by 0 bases, with 30 bases between. In germline, CDR1 is LNHDA, CDR2 SQIVND (reference sequence).

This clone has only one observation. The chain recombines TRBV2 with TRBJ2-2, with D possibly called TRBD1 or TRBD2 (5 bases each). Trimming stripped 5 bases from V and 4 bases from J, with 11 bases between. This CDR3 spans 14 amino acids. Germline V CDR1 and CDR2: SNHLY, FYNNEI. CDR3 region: CASSSGTGTGELFF. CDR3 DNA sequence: TGTGCCAGCAGTTCCGGGACGGGCACCGGGGAGCTGTTTTTT. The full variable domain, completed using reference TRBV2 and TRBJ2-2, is EPEVTQTPSHQVTQMGQEVILRCVPISNHLYFYWYRQILGQKVEFLVSFYNNEISEKSEIFDDQFSVERPDGSNFTLKIRSTKLEDSAMYFCASSSGTGTGELFFGEGSRLTVL.

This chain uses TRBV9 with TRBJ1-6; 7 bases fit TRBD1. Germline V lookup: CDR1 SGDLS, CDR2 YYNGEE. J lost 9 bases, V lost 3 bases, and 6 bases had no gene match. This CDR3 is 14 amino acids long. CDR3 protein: CASSGDREGSPLHF. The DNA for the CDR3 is TGTGCCAGCAGCGGGGACAGAGAAGGTTCACCCCTCCACTTT.

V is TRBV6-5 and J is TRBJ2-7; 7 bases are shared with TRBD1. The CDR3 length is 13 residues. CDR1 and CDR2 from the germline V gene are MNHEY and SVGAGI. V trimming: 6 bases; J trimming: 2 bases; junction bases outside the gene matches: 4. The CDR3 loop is CASRKTGTYEQYF. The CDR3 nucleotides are TGTGCCAGCAGGAAGACAGGGACCTACGAGCAGTACTTC.

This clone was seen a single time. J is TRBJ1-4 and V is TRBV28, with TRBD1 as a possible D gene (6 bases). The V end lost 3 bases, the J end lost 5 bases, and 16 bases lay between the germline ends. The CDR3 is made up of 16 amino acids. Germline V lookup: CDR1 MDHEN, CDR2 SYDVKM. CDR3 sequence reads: CASSLGGAGGNEKLFF. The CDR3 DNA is TGTGCCAGCAGTTTGGGGGGGGCTGGGGGAAATGAAAAACTGTTTTTT. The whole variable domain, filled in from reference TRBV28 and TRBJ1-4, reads DVKVTQSSRYLVKRTGEKVFLECVQDMDHENMFWYRQDPGLGLRLIYFSYDVKMKEKGDIPEGYSVSREKKERFSLILESASTNQTSMYLCASSLGGAGGNEKLFFGSGTQLSVL.

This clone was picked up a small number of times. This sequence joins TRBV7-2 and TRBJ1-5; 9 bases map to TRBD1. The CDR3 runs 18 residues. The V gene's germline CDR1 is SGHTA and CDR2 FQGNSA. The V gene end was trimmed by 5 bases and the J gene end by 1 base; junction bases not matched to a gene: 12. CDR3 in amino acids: CASSPGQGRWGSNQPQHF. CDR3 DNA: TGTGCCAGCAGCCCAGGACAGGGGCGCTGGGGGAGCAATCAGCCCCAGCATTTT.

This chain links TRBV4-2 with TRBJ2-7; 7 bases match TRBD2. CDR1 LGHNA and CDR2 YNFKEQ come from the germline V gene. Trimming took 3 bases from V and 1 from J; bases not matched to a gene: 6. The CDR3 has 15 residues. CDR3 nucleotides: TGTGCCAGCAGCCACAGCGGGGACTCATCCTACGAGCAGTACTTC. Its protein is CASSHSGDSSYEQYF.

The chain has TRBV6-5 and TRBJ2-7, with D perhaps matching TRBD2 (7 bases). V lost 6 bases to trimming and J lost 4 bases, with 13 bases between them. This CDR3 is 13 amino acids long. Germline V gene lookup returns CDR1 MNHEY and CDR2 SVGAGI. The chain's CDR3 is CASRQGGGYEQYF. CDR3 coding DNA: TGTGCCAGCAGACAGGGAGGGGGTTACGAGCAGTACTTC.

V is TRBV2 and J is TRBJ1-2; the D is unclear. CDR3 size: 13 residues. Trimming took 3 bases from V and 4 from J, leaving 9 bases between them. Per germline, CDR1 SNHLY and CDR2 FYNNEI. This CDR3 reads CASSEGFTYGYTF. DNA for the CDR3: TGTGCCAGCAGTGAGGGGTTCACCTATGGCTACACCTTC.

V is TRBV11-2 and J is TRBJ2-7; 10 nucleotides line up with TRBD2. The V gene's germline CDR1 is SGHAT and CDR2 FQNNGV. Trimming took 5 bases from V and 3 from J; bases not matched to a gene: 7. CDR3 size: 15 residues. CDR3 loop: CASSPQLAGLYEQYF. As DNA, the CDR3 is TGTGCCAGCAGCCCCCAACTAGCGGGGCTCTACGAGCAGTACTTC. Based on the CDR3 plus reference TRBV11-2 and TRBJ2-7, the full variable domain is EAGVAQSPRYKIIEKRQSVAFWCNPISGHATLYWYQQILGQGPKLLIQFQNNGVVDDSQLPKDRFSAERLKGVDSTLKIQPAKLEDSAVYLCASSPQLAGLYEQYFGPGTRLTVT.

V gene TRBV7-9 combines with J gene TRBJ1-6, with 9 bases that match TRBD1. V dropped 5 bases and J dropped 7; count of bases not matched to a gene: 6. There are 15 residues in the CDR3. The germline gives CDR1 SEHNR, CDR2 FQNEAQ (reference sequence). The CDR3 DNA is TGTGCCAGCAGCCCGGGACAGGGAGGCAATTCACCCCTCCACTTT. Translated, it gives CASSPGQGGNSPLHF. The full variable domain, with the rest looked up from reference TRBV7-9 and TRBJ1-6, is DTGVSQNPRHKITKRGQNVTFRCDPISEHNRLYWYRQTLGQGPEFLTYFQNEAQLEKSRLLSDRFSAERPKGSFSTLEIQRTEQGDSAMYLCASSPGQGGNSPLHFGNGTRLTVT.

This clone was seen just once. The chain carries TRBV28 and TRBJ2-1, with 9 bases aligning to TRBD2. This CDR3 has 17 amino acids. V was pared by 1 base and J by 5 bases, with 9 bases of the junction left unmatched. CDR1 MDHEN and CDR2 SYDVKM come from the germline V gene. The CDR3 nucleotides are TGTGCCAGCAGTTTATTCCTAGCGGGAAATCAAAACAATGAGCAGTTCTTC. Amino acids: CASSLFLAGNQNNEQFF.

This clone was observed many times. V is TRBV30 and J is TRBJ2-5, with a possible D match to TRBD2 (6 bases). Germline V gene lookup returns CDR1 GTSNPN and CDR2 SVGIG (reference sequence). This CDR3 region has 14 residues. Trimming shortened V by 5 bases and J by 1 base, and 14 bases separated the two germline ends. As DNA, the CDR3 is TGTGCCTGGGAAAACGGGACTTTCCAAGAGACCCAGTACTTC. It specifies CAWENGTFQETQYF.

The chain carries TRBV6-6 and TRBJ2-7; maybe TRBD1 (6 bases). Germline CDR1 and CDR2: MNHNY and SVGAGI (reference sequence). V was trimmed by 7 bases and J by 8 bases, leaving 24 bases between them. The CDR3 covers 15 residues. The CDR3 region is CASTLQGSPPTKQYF. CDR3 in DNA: TGTGCCAGCACATTACAGGGATCCCCTCCTACGAAGCAGTACTTC.

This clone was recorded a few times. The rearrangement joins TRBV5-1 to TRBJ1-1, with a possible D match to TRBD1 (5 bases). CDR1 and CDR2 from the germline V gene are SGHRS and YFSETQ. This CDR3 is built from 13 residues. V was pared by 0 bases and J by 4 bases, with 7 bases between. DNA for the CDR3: TGCGCCAGCAGCTTGGGCGGGGGCACTGAAGCTTTCTTT. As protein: CASSLGGGTEAFF.

The CDR3 nucleotides are TGCGCCAGCAGCTTTTCTTTACAGACTGAAGCTTTCTTT. This translates into CASSFSLQTEAFF. The gene calls are TRBV5-1 and TRBJ1-1; no firm D call. The V and J ends lost 2 bases and 5 bases respectively, with 10 bases between them. There are 13 residues in the CDR3. From germline, CDR1 is SGHRS and CDR2 YFSETQ.

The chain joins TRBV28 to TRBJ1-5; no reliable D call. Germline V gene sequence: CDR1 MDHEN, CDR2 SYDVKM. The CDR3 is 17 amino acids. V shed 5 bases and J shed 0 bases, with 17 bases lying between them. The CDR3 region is CASSILALKNSNQPQHF. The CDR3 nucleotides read TGTGCCAGCAGTATCTTGGCCCTGAAGAATAGCAATCAGCCCCAGCATTTT.